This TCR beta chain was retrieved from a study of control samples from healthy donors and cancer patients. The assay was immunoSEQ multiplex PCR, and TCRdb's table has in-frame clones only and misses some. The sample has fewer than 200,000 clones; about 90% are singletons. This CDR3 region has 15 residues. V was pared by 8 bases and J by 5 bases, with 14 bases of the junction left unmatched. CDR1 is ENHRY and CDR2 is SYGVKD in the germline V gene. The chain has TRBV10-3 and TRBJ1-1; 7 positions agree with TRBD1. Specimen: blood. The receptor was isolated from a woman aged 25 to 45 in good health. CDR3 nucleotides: TGTGCCATCTCCGGCCAAAACAGGGGATCTACTGAAGCTTTCTTT. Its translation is CAISGQNRGSTEAFF.